The clone carrying this T cell receptor beta chain has ten or more counts. The antigen remains undetermined. This specimen comes from a study of T cells in Graves' hyperthyroidism and ophthalmopathy. Study outcomes and limitations: Researchers found most expanded thyroid clonotypes above 0.001 in blood as well.

RNA transcripts were the template for amplifying TCR beta CDR3 regions. The study used the HTBI primer set for a first-round RT-PCR of the TCR CDR3. TCRdb re-called the multiplex PCR reads through MiXCR, storing one row per CDR3 protein. This sample carries 250,000 to 300,000 distinct CDR3 sequences, roughly 20% of them seen once, and the ten largest clones take 39%. Exclusions: uncontrolled infection, other autoimmune disease, pregnancy, lactation. The CDR3 has 17 residues. With 1 base clipped from V and 0 bases from J, the junction kept 6 bases outside the gene matches. Germline V gives CDR1 KGHDR, CDR2 SFDVKD.

Material for sequencing was blood. This TCR was recovered from a man between 45 and 60 years old with Graves' ophthalmopathy. The chain joins TRBV24-1 to TRBJ2-5, with TRBD2 matching 8 bases. The CDR3 loop is CATSDFGGDGYQETQYF. For the CDR3, the DNA is TGTGCCACCAGTGATTTCGGGGGGGACGGGTACCAAGAGACCCAGTACTTC.